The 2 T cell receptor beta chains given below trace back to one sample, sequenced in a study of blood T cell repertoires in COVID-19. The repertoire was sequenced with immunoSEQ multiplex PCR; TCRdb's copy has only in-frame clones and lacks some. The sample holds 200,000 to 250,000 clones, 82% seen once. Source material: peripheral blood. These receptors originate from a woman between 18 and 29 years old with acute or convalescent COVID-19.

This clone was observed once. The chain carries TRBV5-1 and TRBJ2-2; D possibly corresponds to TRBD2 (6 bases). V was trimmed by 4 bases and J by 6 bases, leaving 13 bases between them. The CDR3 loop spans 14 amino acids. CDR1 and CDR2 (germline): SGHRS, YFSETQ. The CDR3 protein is CASSRGLGAGELFF. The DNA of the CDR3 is TGCGCCAGCAGCCGGGGACTTGGTGCCGGGGAGCTGTTTTTT.

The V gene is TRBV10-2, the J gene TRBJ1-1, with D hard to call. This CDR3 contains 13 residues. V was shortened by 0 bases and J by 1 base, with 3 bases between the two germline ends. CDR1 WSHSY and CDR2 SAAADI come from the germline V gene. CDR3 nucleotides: TGCGCCAGCAGTGAGTCCGGGAACACTGAAGCTTTCTTT. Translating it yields CASSESGNTEAFF.